This T cell receptor (beta chain) came from a study of blood T cell repertoires in COVID-19. Across the study: The United States, Italy and Spain provided the acute and convalescent COVID-19 samples. In each case, the material was cDNA or gDNA derived from T cells, B-cell-depleted T cells, or PBMCs.

This CDR3 contains 14 residues. The trim removed 8 bases at V and 5 bases at J, leaving 6 bases unmatched. CDR1 and CDR2 (germline): SGHRS, YFSETQ. In the original processing: Reference gene primer amplification gave nucleated cell count estimates. TCRdb keeps only in-frame clones here, not all; method: immunoSEQ multiplex PCR. The V and J calls and clone size are taken from that table; D and trimming were inferred from the DNA. The sample holds 60,000 to 75,000 clones, roughly 87% seen once. This receptor was obtained from an elderly woman with acute or convalescent COVID-19. The sequenced sample was peripheral blood. The chain couples TRBV5-1 to TRBJ1-6; 8 bases are shared with TRBD1. CDR3 loop: CASQGAGDNSPLHF. The CDR3 nucleotides read TGCGCCAGTCAGGGGGCCGGTGATAATTCACCCCTCCACTTT.